These T cell receptor beta chains were read from a single sample in a study of T-cell memory formation after mild COVID-19. TCRdb called the 5' RACE reads again in MiXCR, with one record for every CDR3 protein. Of 390,000 or so distinct CDR3 sequences listed, 15% to 20% are singletons. Sequencing was performed on PBMCs or a T cell subset sorted from them (not recorded which). Receptor source: a man aged 18-30 years who had mild COVID-19 (a few samples of this study predate the infection). Cell type and time point are not known. CDR3s include the opening cysteine and the closing phenylalanine or tryptophan. The D gene is left open where the match is weak. Clone sizes are given selectively: once, few, many, or a class where the clone is expanded.

d_call clone_size j_call v_call cdr3_nt cdr3_aa
TRBD2 once TRBJ2-1 TRBV7-2 TGTGCCAGCAGCCCCGGGACTAGCGGGGGGCAGTTCTTC CASSPGTSGGQFF
NA few TRBJ2-4 TRBV6-5 TGTGCCAGCAAGCCCGGGACCAACCTCAAAAACATTCAGTACTTC CASKPGTNLKNIQYF
TRBD1 NA TRBJ2-7 TRBV7-2 TGTGCCAGCAGCATTGGACAGGGAGGCCACGAGCAGTACTTC CASSIGQGGHEQYF
TRBD1 NA TRBJ1-5 TRBV2 TGTGCCAGCAGCCCCAGGACAGGGGGGGGTCAGCCCCAGCATTTT CASSPRTGGGQPQHF
NA few TRBJ2-2 TRBV4-1 TGCGCCAGCAGCCAAATAGGGTACACCGGGGAGCTGTTTTTT CASSQIGYTGELFF
NA few TRBJ2-5 TRBV9 TGTGCCAGCAGCGTAAACCAGGGCAGAGAGACCCAGTACTTC CASSVNQGRETQYF
NA NA TRBJ1-6 TRBV5-1 TGCGCCAGCAGCTTATCCGCATTTCGCAATTCACCCCTCCACTTT CASSLSAFRNSPLHF
TRBD1 few TRBJ2-2 TRBV20-1 TGCAGTGCTAGAGTTCCGACAGGGAAACGGGAGCTGTTTTTT CSARVPTGKRELFF
TRBD1 many TRBJ1-5 TRBV5-1 TGCGCCAGCAGCTTGGTGGTGACAGGGAGCAATCAGCCCCAGCATTTT CASSLVVTGSNQPQHF
NA many TRBJ2-3 TRBV5-1 TGCGCCAGCAGCTTCGGTAGCCCCACAGATACGCAGTATTTT CASSFGSPTDTQYF
TRBD2 NA TRBJ2-5 TRBV20-1 TGCAGTGCTAGAGAGTCTCCAGGACTAGCGGTCTGGGGGACCCAGTACTTC CSARESPGLAVWGTQYF
TRBD1 few TRBJ1-1 TRBV18 TGTGCCAGCTCACCACCGAAGGGGACAGGCAACGAAGCTTTCTTT CASSPPKGTGNEAFF
NA NA TRBJ2-3 TRBV7-9 TGTGCCACTACCGTTCAAAGGAGCGCTAGCACAGATACGCAGTATTTT CATTVQRSASTDTQYF
NA few TRBJ2-5 TRBV9 TGTGCCAGCAGCGTAGGCCCCGGGGGGCACCAAGAGACCCAGTACTTC CASSVGPGGHQETQYF
NA many TRBJ1-5 TRBV24-1 TGTGCCACCAGTGAGGCGGGGTGGGATCAGCCCCAGCATTTT CATSEAGWDQPQHF
TRBD2 NA TRBJ2-2 TRBV20-1 TGCAGTGTTGCGGGGGGACTTACCGGGGAGCTGTTTTTT CSVAGGLTGELFF
NA NA TRBJ1-1 TRBV20-1 TGCAGTGCTAGTGAGGCCGAGAACACTGAAGCTTTCTTT CSASEAENTEAFF
NA few TRBJ2-1 TRBV7-9 TGTGCCAGCAGCCCGGGACGGGACAATGAGCAGTTCTTC CASSPGRDNEQFF
NA few TRBJ1-2 TRBV12-3/TRBV12-4 TGTGCCAGCAGTGAACGACCAGGGGCCGTCTCTAACTATGGCTACACCTTC CASSERPGAVSNYGYTF
NA few TRBJ2-5 TRBV6-5 TGTGCCAGCAGTTACGTGGGAGGTATTAGAGAGACCCAGTACTTC CASSYVGGIRETQYF
TRBD2 many TRBJ2-3 TRBV4-1 TGCGCCAGCAGCCAAGAGGGTAGCGGGGGAGCAGATACGCAGTATTTT CASSQEGSGGADTQYF
TRBD2 NA TRBJ2-1 TRBV25-1 TGTGCCAGCAGTGAGATTCCCCGTATAGCGGGGGGCGTATACAATGAGCAGTTCTTC CASSEIPRIAGGVYNEQFF
TRBD1 NA TRBJ1-3 TRBV5-1 TGCGCCAGCAGCTCTCAGGGGGCTGGAAACACCATATATTTT CASSSQGAGNTIYF